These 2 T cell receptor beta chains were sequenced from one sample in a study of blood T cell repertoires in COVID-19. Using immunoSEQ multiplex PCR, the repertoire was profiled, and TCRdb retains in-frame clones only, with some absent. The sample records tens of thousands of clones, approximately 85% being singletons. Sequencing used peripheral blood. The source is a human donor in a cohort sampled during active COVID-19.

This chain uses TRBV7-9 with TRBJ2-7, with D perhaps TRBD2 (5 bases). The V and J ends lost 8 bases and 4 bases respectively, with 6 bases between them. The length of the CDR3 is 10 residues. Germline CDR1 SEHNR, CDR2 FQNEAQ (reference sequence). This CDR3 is CASAGYEQYF. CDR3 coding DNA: TGTGCCAGCGCGGGTTACGAGCAGTACTTC.

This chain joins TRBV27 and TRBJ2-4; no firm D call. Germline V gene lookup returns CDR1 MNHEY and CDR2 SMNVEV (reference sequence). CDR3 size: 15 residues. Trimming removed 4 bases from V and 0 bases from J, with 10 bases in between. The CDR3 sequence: CASSSTDLAKNIQYF. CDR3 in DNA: TGTGCCAGCAGTTCCACAGACCTAGCCAAAAACATTCAGTACTTC.